This T cell receptor beta chain came from a study of T cell repertoires in cytomegalovirus infection. Study-wide context: Selection of CMV epitopes for the study included recently identified HLA-C-restricted and well-studied HLA-B-restricted ones. Study results and limitations: HLA-C-restricted CMV clonotypes gave the most frequent clonotype in two of eight donors.

Trimming cost V 1 base and J 4 bases, with 10 bases left between them. Germline V gene sequence: CDR1 MGHRA, CDR2 YSYEKL. The CDR3 runs 14 residues. In the case of this clonotype: Antigen unknown.

TCRdb independently ran MiXCR on the reads; one entry per CDR3 protein. The repertoire holds fewer than 900,000 distinct CDR3 sequences, with 29% as singletons. V and J are TRBV4-1 and TRBJ1-2; D is uncertain. This clonotype was obtained from a human donor in good health (CMV status not recorded). Some clones in this sample may be carry-over from other donors' samples. The sequenced sample was cultured CD8+ T cells from PBMCs, obtained from culture after CMV antigen stimulation. In DNA form, the CDR3 reads TGCGCCAGCAGCCAAGGTAGAGGGCTCTATGGCTACACCTTC. Protein sequence: CASSQGRGLYGYTF.